This T cell receptor (beta chain) is from a study of untreated major depressive disorder. Per the germline V gene, CDR1 is MNHEY and CDR2 is SMNVEV (reference sequence). V was trimmed by 5 bases and J by 5 bases, leaving 4 bases between them. This CDR3 is built from 11 residues. Generated by immunoSEQ multiplex PCR, the TCRdb table keeps only in-frame clones and is missing some. The data hold 20,000 or so clones, with more than 75% observed a single time. The receptor was isolated from a woman in her twenties or thirties in good health. Sequencing was carried out using CD4+ T cells from PBMCs. This chain uses TRBV27 with TRBJ2-1; D not certain. CDR3 nucleotide sequence: TGTGCCAGCAGTCCACACAATGAGCAGTTCTTC. Its translation is CASSPHNEQFF.